This passage covers 7 T cell receptor beta chains from one sample sequenced in a study of molecular identifiers for immune sequencing clone quantification. TCRdb re-called the PCR reads through MiXCR, storing one row per CDR3 protein. Of about half a million distinct CDR3 sequences listed, about 25% were seen once; the top ten hold 0.76%. The specimen was naive CD8+ T cells from blood, with Jurkat cell RNA spiked in. Subset in this sample: FACS-sorted CD8+CD4-CCR7+CD45RA+ naive T cells. These receptors were taken from a human donor in good health. Some libraries in this study had Jurkat cell RNA spiked in.

As for this clonotype: Because it lacks the conserved phenylalanine or tryptophan at the end, this CDR3 is likely a read error. The chain has TRBV4-2 and TRBJ2-7; 7 bases align to TRBD1. Germline assignment: CDR1 LGHNA and CDR2 YNFKEQ. The CDR3 length is 15 residues. The junction had 5 bases not matched to a gene; V was cut back by 1 base and J by 2 bases. The CDR3 region has the DNA TGTGCCAGCAGCCAAGGAAGGGACAGTACCTACGAGCAGTACTCC. This sequence encodes CASSQGRDSTYEQYS.

To note about this clonotype: A read error is possible here, since a much larger clone lies one base away. The CDR3 DNA reads as TGTGCCAGCAGCTTAGCGTTTGGACAGGGAGAGACCCAGTACTTC. This sequence encodes CASSLAFGQGETQYF. The chain links TRBV7-9 to TRBJ2-5, with TRBD1 matching 8 bases. The CDR3 length is 15 residues. V shed 0 bases, J shed 4 bases, and the junction held 4 bases outside the gene matches. Germline loops: CDR1 SEHNR, CDR2 FQNEAQ (reference sequence). The whole variable domain, remainder taken from reference TRBV7-9 and TRBJ2-5, is DTGVSQNPRHKITKRGQNVTFRCDPISEHNRLYWYRQTLGQGPEFLTYFQNEAQLEKSRLLSDRFSAERPKGSFSTLEIQRTEQGDSAMYLCASSLAFGQGETQYFGPGTRLLVL.

This clonotype was seen repeatedly, ten times or more. V and J are TRBV6-5 and TRBJ2-7; 7 nucleotides align to TRBD2. This CDR3 region has 14 residues. The V segment lost 7 bases and the J segment 6 bases; nucleotides outside the gene matches: 12. In germline, CDR1 is MNHEY, CDR2 SVGAGI. As DNA, the CDR3 is TGTGCCAGCACTCCCGGCGGGAGTCTGGCCGAGCAGTACTTC. Translation: CASTPGGSLAEQYF.

This clonotype was counted between two and nine times. The V and J genes are TRBV12-3 or TRBV12-4 and TRBJ1-4, with D perhaps matching TRBD1 (6 bases). Trimming shortened V by 5 bases and J by 8 bases, and 18 bases separated the two germline ends. There are 15 residues in the CDR3. CDR3 in DNA: TGTGCCAGCAGTCCCCCGGGAGGGGGTTGGGAAAAACTGTTTTTT. Protein sequence: CASSPPGGGWEKLFF.

The sample holds a few counts of this clonotype. The chain is built from TRBV19 and TRBJ2-7, with 11 bases that match TRBD1. Germline lookup yields CDR1 LNHDA and CDR2 SQIVND (reference sequence). CDR3 length equals 18 residues. Trimming removed 3 bases from V and 5 bases from J; junction bases left unmatched: 15. The CDR3 protein is CASSMIYGQGAESNEQYF. CDR3 sequence (DNA): TGTGCCAGTAGTATGATCTATGGACAGGGGGCGGAAAGCAACGAGCAGTACTTC.

This clonotype was seen only a few times. The chain combines TRBV29-1 with TRBJ2-2; TRBD1 aligns across 8 bases. Germline CDR1 is SQVTM and CDR2 is ANQGSEA. V was clipped by 7 bases and J by 4 bases; unmatched bases: 5. The CDR3 has 13 residues. This CDR3 is CSGQGSGTGELFF. The CDR3 region has the DNA TGCAGCGGACAGGGGTCGGGCACCGGGGAGCTGTTTTTT.

In this sample, this clonotype turned up a few times. The rearrangement joins TRBV7-2 to TRBJ2-7; D call uncertain. The V gene's germline CDR1 is SGHTA and CDR2 FQGNSA. Trimming took 3 bases from V and 3 from J, leaving 18 bases between them. The CDR3 runs 16 residues. The CDR3 here is CASSFGSGPDRYEQYF. CDR3 nucleotides: TGTGCCAGCAGCTTCGGGTCGGGTCCCGATCGCTACGAGCAGTACTTC.